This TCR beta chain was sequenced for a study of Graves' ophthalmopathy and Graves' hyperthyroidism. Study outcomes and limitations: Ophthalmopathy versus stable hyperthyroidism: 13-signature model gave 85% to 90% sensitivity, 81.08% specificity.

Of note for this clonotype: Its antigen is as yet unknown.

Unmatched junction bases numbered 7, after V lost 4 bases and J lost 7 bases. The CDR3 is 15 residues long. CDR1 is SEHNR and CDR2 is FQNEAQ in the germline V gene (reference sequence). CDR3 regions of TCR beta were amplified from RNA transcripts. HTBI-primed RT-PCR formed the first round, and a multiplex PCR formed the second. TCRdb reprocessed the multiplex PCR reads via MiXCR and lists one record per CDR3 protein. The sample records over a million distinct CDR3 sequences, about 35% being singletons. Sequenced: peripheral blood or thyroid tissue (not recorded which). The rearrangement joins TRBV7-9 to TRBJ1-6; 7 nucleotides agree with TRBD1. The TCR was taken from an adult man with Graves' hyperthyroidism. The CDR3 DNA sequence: TGTGCCAGCAGCTCGACAGGGATTGACAATTCACCCCTCCACTTT. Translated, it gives CASSSTGIDNSPLHF.